This T cell receptor beta chain was retrieved from a study of blood T cell repertoires in COVID-19 (TCRdb year 2020). Describing the broader study: The collaborator samples originated in the United States, Italy and Spain and spanned the acute and convalescent phases of COVID-19. The prospective study material was composed of cDNA or gDNA derived from T cells, B-cell-depleted T cells, or PBMCs. Subjects who had been exposed to COVID-19, were actively infected with it, or had recovered from it provided the deeply sampled blood TCRbeta repertoires that made up the dataset. A freely available public database, intended as a resource for researchers studying the immune response to SARS-CoV-2, is where the repertoires were released. Samples came from the ongoing ImmuneRACE study (first 160 participants) plus 1,254 subjects from 6 global collaborators. Nearly every sample came with metadata listing a de-identified subject ID, COVID-19 status, age in years and sex. Where available, HLA class I and class II types were taken from metadata supplied by the sample provider and were not determined by assay-based typing.

Summary of the overall study and its limitations: Clinical and demographic metadata were provided uncurated, with the amount varying by source and participant.

The germline ends are 12 bases apart after V is trimmed by 5 bases and J by 1 base. The germline V gene supplies CDR1 SGHAT and CDR2 FQNNGV. The CDR3 measures 16 amino acids from cysteine to phenylalanine. The kept DNA is CDR3 alone, 48 bases in frame from the first base. TCRbeta CDR3 regions were amplified from genomic DNA by means of the immunoSEQ Assay, a bias-controlled multiplex PCR. Per the authors' processing: Within the assay, amplification of reference gene primers was used to estimate how many nucleated cells each sample contained. To quantify the absolute abundance of each unique TCRbeta CDR3 rearrangement, sequence reads were collapsed and filtered. Productive Simpson clonality was computed per sample as the square root of Simpson's diversity index over productive rearrangements. The immuneACCESS repertoire file appears here via TCRdb, limited to in-frame rearrangements. These files lack a portion of the clones; in checked studies, under half of the deficit traces to unresolved V genes, and the cause of the others is not known. The D gene and trimming were derived from the DNA, and the V and J assignments and clone size from that table. The sample table holds about 150,000 clones, of which roughly 79% were seen once. The ten largest account for approximately 8.4% of the sample.

Each collaborating institution followed its own protocols to collect whole blood in K2EDTA tubes. For TCRbeta analysis, collaborators shipped samples in one of three forms: frozen whole blood, isolated PBMCs, or DNA extracted from either of those sample types. With respect to this clone: Its antigen remains unidentified. Base qualities were left out, and no much larger clone turns up one base away.

The rearrangement combines TRBV11-2 with TRBJ1-6; a weak D assignment points to TRBD1 (5 bases agree). Specimen: peripheral blood. The TCR comes from a human donor with acute or convalescent COVID-19. The donor label of this sample is uncertain. The CDR3 reads as follows: CASSPGRGSYNSPLHF. The DNA sequence follows: TGTGCCAGCAGCCCCGGGAGGGGTTCCTATAATTCACCCCTCCACTTT. Where the CDR3 stops, the reference TRBV11-2 and TRBJ1-6 genes take over; the full variable domain is EAGVAQSPRYKIIEKRQSVAFWCNPISGHATLYWYQQILGQGPKLLIQFQNNGVVDDSQLPKDRFSAERLKGVDSTLKIQPAKLEDSAVYLCASSPGRGSYNSPLHFGNGTRLTVT.